This T cell receptor beta chain was documented in a study of T-cell reconstitution after alpha-beta-depleted transplantation in children. Only a few counts were recorded for this clonotype. Antigen: not known. From germline, CDR1 is MNHEY and CDR2 SVGAGI. The CDR3 runs to 17 residues. After removal of 2 bases from V and 7 bases from J, the junction contained 9 bases not matched to a gene. Preparation of the TCRbeta library used unique molecular identifiers. MiXCR, applied by TCRdb to the PCR reads, yields one record per CDR3 protein. The sample comprises fewer than 700,000 distinct CDR3 sequences, approximately 12% of which are singletons, and over 2% rests with the top ten. Study-level results: Most T-cell counts and diversity one year after the transplant came from T cells that were newly produced.

The chain employs TRBV6-5 and TRBJ2-5; 14 nucleotides match TRBD2. The source of this sequence is a male patient aged 10-17 years who had a stem cell transplant for acute myeloid leukemia, so the T cells may come from the graft donor. The sequenced sample was PBMCs, mostly from graft donor cells, obtained 360 days after TCRalphabeta/CD19-depleted stem cell transplant. CDR3 sequence reads: CASSYGTGTSGSGTQYF. The CDR3 DNA sequence: TGTGCCAGCAGTTACGGAACCGGGACTAGCGGGAGCGGGACCCAGTACTTC.